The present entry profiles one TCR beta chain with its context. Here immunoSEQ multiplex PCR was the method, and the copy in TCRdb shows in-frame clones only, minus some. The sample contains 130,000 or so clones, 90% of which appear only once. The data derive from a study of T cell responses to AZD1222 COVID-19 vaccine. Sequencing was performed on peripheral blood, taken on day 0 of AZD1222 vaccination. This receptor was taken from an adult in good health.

DNA of the CDR3: TGTGCCAGCAGCCCCCTGGGGGGTCGTGCTTTCTTT. Translated, it gives CASSPLGGRAFF. This chain links TRBV3-1 (or the pseudogene TRBV3-2) with TRBJ1-1; D may be TRBD1 (5 bases). CDR3 length: 12 amino acids. CDR1 LGHDT and CDR2 YNNKEL come from the germline V gene (reference sequence). V gave up 4 bases and J gave up 11 bases, with 14 bases separating them.